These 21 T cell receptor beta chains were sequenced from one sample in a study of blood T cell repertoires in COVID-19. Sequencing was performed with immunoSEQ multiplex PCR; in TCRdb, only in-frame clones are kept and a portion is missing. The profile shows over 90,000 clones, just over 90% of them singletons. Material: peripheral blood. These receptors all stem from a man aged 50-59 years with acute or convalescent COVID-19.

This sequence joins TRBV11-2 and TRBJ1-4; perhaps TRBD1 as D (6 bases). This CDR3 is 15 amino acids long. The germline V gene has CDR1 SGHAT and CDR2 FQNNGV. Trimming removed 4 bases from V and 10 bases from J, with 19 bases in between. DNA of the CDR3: TGTGCCAGCAGCTCGGCACAGGGTTTGTTTGCAAAACTGTTTTTT. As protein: CASSSAQGLFAKLFF.

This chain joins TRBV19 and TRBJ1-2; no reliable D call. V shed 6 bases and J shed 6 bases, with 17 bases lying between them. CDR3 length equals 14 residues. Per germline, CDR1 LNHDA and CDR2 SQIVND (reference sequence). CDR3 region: CASSRTNYVDGYTF. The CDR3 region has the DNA TGTGCCAGTAGCCGAACCAACTACGTCGATGGCTACACCTTC.

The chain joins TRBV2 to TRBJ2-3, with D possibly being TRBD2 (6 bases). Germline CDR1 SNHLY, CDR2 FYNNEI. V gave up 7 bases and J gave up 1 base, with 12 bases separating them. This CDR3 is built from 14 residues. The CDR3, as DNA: TGTGCCAGCAAGTATTCTAGCGGCACAGATACGCAGTATTTT. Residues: CASKYSSGTDTQYF.

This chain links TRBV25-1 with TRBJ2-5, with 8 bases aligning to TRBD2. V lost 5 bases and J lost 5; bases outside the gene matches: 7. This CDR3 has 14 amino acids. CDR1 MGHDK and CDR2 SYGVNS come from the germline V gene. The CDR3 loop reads CASSPAGGEETQYF. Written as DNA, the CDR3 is TGTGCCAGCAGTCCGGCGGGGGGCGAGGAGACCCAGTACTTC.

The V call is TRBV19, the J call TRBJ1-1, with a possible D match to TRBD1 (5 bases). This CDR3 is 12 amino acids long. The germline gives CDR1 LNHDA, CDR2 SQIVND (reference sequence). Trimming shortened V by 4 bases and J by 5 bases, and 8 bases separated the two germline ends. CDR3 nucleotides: TGTGCCAGTAGTACGCAGGGTACTGAAGCTTTCTTT. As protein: CASSTQGTEAFF.

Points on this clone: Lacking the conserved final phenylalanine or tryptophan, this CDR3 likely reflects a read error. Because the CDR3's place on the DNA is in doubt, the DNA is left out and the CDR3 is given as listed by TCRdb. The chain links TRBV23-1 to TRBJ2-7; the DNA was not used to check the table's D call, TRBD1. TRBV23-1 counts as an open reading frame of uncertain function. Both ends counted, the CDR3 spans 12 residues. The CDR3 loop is CASTPHPAGPLR.

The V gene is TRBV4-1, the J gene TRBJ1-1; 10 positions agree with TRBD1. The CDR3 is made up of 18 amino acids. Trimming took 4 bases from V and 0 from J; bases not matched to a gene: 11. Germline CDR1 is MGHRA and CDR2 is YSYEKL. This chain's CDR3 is CASSLGWSGQGMNTEAFF. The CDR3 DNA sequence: TGCGCCAGCAGCCTCGGTTGGTCGGGACAGGGGATGAACACTGAAGCTTTCTTT.

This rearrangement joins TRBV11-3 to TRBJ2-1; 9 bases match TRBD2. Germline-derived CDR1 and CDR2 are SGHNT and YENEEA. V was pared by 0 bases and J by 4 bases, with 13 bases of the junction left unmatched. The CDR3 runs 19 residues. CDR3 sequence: CASSLEGRSGSPLYNEQFF. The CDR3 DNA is TGTGCCAGCAGCTTAGAAGGCCGTAGCGGGAGCCCCCTATACAATGAGCAGTTCTTC.

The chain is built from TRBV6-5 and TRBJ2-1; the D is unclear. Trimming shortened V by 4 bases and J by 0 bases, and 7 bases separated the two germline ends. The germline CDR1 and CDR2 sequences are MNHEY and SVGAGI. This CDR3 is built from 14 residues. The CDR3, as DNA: TGTGCCAGCAGTTCCCGGAGCTCCTACAATGAGCAGTTCTTC. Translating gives CASSSRSSYNEQFF.

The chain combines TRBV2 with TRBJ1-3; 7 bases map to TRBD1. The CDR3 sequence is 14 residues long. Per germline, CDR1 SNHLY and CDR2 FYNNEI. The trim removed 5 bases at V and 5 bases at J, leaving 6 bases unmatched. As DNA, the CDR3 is TGTGCCAGCAGTAGACAGGGAGATCGAAACACCATATATTTT. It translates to CASSRQGDRNTIYF. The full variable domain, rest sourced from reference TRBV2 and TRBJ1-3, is EPEVTQTPSHQVTQMGQEVILRCVPISNHLYFYWYRQILGQKVEFLVSFYNNEISEKSEIFDDQFSVERPDGSNFTLKIRSTKLEDSAMYFCASSRQGDRNTIYFGEGSWLTVV.

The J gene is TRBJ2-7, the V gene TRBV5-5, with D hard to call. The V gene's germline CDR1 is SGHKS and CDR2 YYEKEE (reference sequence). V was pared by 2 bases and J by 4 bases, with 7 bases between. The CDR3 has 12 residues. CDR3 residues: CASSLIGYEQYF. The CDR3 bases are TGTGCCAGCAGCTTAATCGGGTACGAGCAGTACTTC.

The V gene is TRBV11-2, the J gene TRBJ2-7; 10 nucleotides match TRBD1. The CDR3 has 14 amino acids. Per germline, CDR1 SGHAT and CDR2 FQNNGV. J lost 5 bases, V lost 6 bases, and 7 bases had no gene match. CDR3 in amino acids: CASRSGQGVHEQYF. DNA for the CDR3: TGTGCCAGCAGATCTGGACAGGGGGTGCACGAGCAGTACTTC.

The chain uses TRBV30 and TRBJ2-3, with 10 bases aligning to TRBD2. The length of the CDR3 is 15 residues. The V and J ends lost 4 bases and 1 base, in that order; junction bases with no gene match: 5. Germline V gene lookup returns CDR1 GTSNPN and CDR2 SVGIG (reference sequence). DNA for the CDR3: TGTGCCTGGACCTTAGCGGGAGGTCGCACAGATACGCAGTATTTT. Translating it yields CAWTLAGGRTDTQYF.

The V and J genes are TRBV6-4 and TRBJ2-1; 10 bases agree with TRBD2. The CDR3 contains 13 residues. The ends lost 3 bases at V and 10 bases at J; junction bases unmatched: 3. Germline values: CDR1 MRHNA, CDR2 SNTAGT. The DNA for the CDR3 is TGTGCCAGCAGTGAACTACTAGCGGGAGAGCAGTTCTTC. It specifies CASSELLAGEQFF.

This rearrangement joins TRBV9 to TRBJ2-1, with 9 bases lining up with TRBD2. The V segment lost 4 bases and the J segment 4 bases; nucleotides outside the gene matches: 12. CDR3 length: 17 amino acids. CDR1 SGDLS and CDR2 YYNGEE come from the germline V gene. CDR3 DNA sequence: TGTGCCAGCAGCTACTCCCCGCTAGCGGGAATTTACAATGAGCAGTTCTTC. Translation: CASSYSPLAGIYNEQFF.

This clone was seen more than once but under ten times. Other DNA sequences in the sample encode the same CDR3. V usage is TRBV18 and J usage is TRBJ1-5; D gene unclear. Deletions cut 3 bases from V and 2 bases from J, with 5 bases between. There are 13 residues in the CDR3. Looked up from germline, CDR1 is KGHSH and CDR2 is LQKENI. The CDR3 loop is CASSPGGNQPQHF. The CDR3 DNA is TGTGCCAGCTCACCTGGAGGCAATCAGCCCCAGCATTTT.

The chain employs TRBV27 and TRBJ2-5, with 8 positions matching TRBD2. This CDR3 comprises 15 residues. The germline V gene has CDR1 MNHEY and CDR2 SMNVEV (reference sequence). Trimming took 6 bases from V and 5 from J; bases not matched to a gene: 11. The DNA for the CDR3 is TGTGCCAGCAGCCCCCTAGCGGGCAGGGGTGAGACCCAGTACTTC. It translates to CASSPLAGRGETQYF.

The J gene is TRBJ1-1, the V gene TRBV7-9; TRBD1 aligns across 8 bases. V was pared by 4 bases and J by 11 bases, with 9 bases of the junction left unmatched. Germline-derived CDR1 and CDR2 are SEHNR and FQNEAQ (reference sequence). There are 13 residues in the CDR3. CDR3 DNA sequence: TGTGCCAGCAGCTCCAGACAGGGGATGTCCGCTTTCTTT. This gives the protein CASSSRQGMSAFF.

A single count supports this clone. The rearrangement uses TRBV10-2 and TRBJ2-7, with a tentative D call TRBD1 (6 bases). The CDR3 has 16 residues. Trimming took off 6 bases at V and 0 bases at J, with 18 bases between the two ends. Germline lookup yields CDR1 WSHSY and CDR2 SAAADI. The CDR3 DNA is TGCGCCAGCAGCCGAGGCTTGGGACACCTCTCCTACGAGCAGTACTTC. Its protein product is CASSRGLGHLSYEQYF.

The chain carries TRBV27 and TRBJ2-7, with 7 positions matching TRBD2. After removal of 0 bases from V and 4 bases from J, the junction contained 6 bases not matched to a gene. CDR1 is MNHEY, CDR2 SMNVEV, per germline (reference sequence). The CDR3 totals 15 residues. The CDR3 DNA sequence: TGTGCCAGCAGTTTATCGCCGGGACTACTTTACGAGCAGTACTTC. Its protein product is CASSLSPGLLYEQYF.

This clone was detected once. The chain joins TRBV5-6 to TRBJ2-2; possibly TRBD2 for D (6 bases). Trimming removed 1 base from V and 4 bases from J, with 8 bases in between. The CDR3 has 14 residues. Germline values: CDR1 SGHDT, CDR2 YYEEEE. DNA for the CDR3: TGTGCCAGCAGCTTGCTAGCGAGCACCGGGGAGCTGTTTTTT. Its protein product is CASSLLASTGELFF. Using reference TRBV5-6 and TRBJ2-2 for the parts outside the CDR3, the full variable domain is DAGVTQSPTHLIKTRGQQVTLRCSPKSGHDTVSWYQQALGQGPQFIFQYYEEEERQRGNFPDRFSGHQFPNYSSELNVNALLLGDSALYLCASSLLASTGELFFGEGSRLTVL.